This is a list of T cell receptor beta chains from one sample in a study of T cells expressing NK-cell markers. Reanalyzing the 5' RACE reads, TCRdb keeps one entry per CDR3 protein, without DNA. Here the sample table reports hundreds of thousands of distinct CDR3 sequences. Sequenced sample: blood T cells: a sorted CD56 or NKG2C T cell subset, CD4+ or CD8+ T cells, or bulk PBMC T cells (not recorded which). The source is a man between 18 and 29 years old in good health. CDR3s include the opening cysteine and the closing phenylalanine or tryptophan.

j_gene,v_gene,CDR3aa
TRBJ1-6,TRBV10-3,CAISAGLQSPLHF
TRBJ2-2,TRBV4-1,CASSQAQNTGELFF
TRBJ2-7,TRBV28,CASSPWTFGSYEQYF
TRBJ2-2,TRBV6-2/TRBV6-3,CASSGRFGELFF
TRBJ2-5,TRBV29-1,CSAIILGTQYF
TRBJ1-2,TRBV5-1,CASSLNGDYYGYTF
TRBJ2-1,TRBV5-1,CASSFRGQGQDEQFF
TRBJ1-5,TRBV12-3/TRBV12-4,CASRAGTGLGQPQHF
TRBJ2-7,TRBV5-1,CASSQTGQLPYEQYF
TRBJ2-7,TRBV28,CASSRRDGAYEQYF
TRBJ2-3,TRBV10-3,CAISRGRASRDTQYF
TRBJ2-7,TRBV6-2/TRBV6-3,CASNGVAGGFYEQYF
TRBJ2-2,TRBV5-1,CATTDRGRGDTGELFF
TRBJ2-7,TRBV12-3/TRBV12-4,CASSLIEGVHEQYF
TRBJ1-5,TRBV6-1,CASRGTGRNQPQHF
TRBJ2-4,TRBV12-3/TRBV12-4,CASSLWRGLAENIQYF
TRBJ1-2,TRBV9,CASSVGGSDIYGYTF
TRBJ2-3,TRBV12-3/TRBV12-4,CASCGGRDTDTQYF
TRBJ2-1,TRBV5-6,CASSPVDRERNEQFF
TRBJ1-5,TRBV27,CASSSRTGRQPQHF
TRBJ1-2,TRBV20-1,CSAGGTDAGYGYTF
TRBJ2-7,TRBV15,CATSRHGTGSYEQYF
TRBJ2-5,TRBV30,CASKAPSTDSVETQYF
TRBJ1-5,TRBV12-3/TRBV12-4,CASSLMSTDQPQHF
TRBJ1-5,TRBV4-3,CASSQDASRVGEPQHF
TRBJ2-5,TRBV12-3/TRBV12-4,CASSPSPQGQETQYF
TRBJ2-1,TRBV24-1,CATSTRDRGEQFF
TRBJ2-1,TRBV12-3/TRBV12-4,CASRYQGQGQFF
TRBJ2-3,TRBV12-3/TRBV12-4,CASSPHTTGTDTQYF
TRBJ2-1,TRBV20-1,CSASALLWDEQFF
TRBJ2-5,TRBV14,CASSQSLAGVGRETQYF
TRBJ1-1,TRBV4-3,CASSHSLGGRPNTEAFF
TRBJ2-5,TRBV27,CASRTFIDNQETQYF
TRBJ1-5,TRBV6-2/TRBV6-3,CASTTRGYQPQHF
TRBJ2-1,TRBV25-1,CASSDPTSASSYNEQFF
TRBJ2-7,TRBV15,CATSRELQGDEQYF
TRBJ2-4,TRBV20-1,CSASGTSGSLGKNIQYF
TRBJ1-1,TRBV10-3,CATRHLNTEAFF
TRBJ2-3,TRBV20-1,CSARSGISDTQYF
TRBJ2-5,TRBV4-1,CASSQEGSRLQETQYF
TRBJ2-6,TRBV5-4,CASSMPKVRQREGPGANVLTF
TRBJ2-1,TRBV2,CASSAHLSSYNEQFF
TRBJ2-3,TRBV29-1,CSVERVLSTDTQYF